This is a list of T cell receptor beta chains from one sample in a study of cytomegalovirus exposure and HLA in healthy donors. Sequenced by immunoSEQ multiplex PCR; TCRdb stores in-frame clones only, minus some. The sample has some 190,000 clones; roughly three quarters are singletons. Sequenced input: PBMCs. The receptors stem from a woman between 18 and 29 years old in good health and CMV-seronegative. CDR3s include the opening cysteine and the closing phenylalanine or tryptophan. The D gene is left open where the match is weak. Rows may omit the clone size; those that give it use once, few, many or a size class.

v_call,clone_size,d_call,j_call,cdr3_aa,cdr3_nt
TRBV9,.,TRBD2,TRBJ2-5,CASSSRVSGGGETQYF,TGTGCCAGCAGCAGCCGGGTTAGCGGGGGTGGAGAGACCCAGTACTTC
TRBV25-1,.,.,TRBJ2-5,CASRGGWLMGQYF,TGTGCCAGCAGGGGGGGATGGTTGATGGGCCAGTACTTC
TRBV6-5,.,.,TRBJ1-1,CASRFYHRAEAFF,TGTGCCAGCCGATTCTACCACAGGGCCGAAGCTTTCTTT
TRBV15,.,.,TRBJ1-4,CATGLGREKLFF,TGTGCCACCGGGCTGGGGAGGGAAAAACTGTTTTTT
TRBV6-4,.,TRBD1,TRBJ2-2,CASSGGQGTGELFF,TGTGCCAGCAGTGGCGGACAGGGGACCGGGGAGCTGTTTTTT
TRBV5-6,.,TRBD2,TRBJ2-4,CASSLGLAKSIQYF,TGTGCCAGCAGCTTGGGACTAGCCAAAAGCATTCAGTACTTC
TRBV28,.,.,TRBJ1-2,CASSSGGGRLYYGYTF,TGTGCCAGCAGTTCGGGGGGGGGCCGCCTTTACTATGGCTACACCTTC
TRBV28,.,.,TRBJ2-5,CASTGRDQETQYF,TGTGCCAGCACCGGCAGGGACCAAGAGACCCAGTACTTC
TRBV7-8,.,.,TRBJ1-1,CASSLVLGGAEAFF,TGTGCCAGCAGCTTAGTGTTAGGAGGGGCTGAAGCTTTCTTT
TRBV7-8,.,.,TRBJ1-5,CASSWGGNQPQHF,TGTGCCAGCAGCTGGGGCGGCAATCAGCCCCAGCATTTT
TRBV28,.,TRBD2,TRBJ2-3,CASINSGEFTDTQYF,TGTGCCAGCATTAATAGCGGGGAGTTCACAGATACGCAGTATTTT
TRBV18,.,TRBD2,TRBJ2-1,CASSPPAGTSGGDEQFF,TGTGCCAGCTCACCACCTGCAGGGACTAGCGGGGGCGATGAGCAGTTCTTC
TRBV11-2,.,TRBD1,TRBJ1-1,CASSPGQENTEAFF,TGTGCCAGCAGCCCGGGACAGGAGAACACTGAAGCTTTCTTT
TRBV7-9,once,.,TRBJ1-1,CASSPTAGGTEAFF,TGTGCCAGCAGCCCCACCGCGGGAGGCACTGAAGCTTTCTTT
TRBV14,.,.,TRBJ1-1,CASSQVAGGIGVNTEAFF,TGTGCCAGCAGCCAAGTGGCTGGAGGAATAGGTGTGAACACTGAAGCTTTCTTT
TRBV9,.,.,TRBJ1-4,CASSPFPQGTNEKLFF,TGTGCCAGCAGCCCCTTTCCCCAGGGAACTAATGAAAAACTGTTTTTT
TRBV11-2,once,.,TRBJ1-5,CASSQSGINQPQHF,TGTGCCAGCAGCCAGAGCGGGATCAATCAGCCCCAGCATTTT
TRBV27,.,TRBD2,TRBJ2-2,CASRGRERWTGELFF,TGTGCCAGCAGGGGGCGGGAGCGATGGACCGGGGAGCTGTTTTTT
TRBV27,.,.,TRBJ2-7,CASSQTGPTYEQYF,TGTGCCAGCAGTCAGACAGGTCCAACCTACGAGCAGTACTTC
TRBV11-2,.,TRBD1,TRBJ2-7,CASSSPGQGTYEQYF,TGTGCCAGCAGCTCACCGGGACAGGGTACCTACGAGCAGTACTTC
TRBV9,once,.,TRBJ1-6,CASTGDAGNSPLHF,TGTGCCAGCACCGGAGACGCGGGTAATTCACCCCTCCACTTT
TRBV2,.,TRBD1,TRBJ1-5,CASTGQGYQPQHF,TGTGCCAGCACCGGACAGGGGTATCAGCCCCAGCATTTT
TRBV2,.,.,TRBJ1-5,CASSAGPGTRNQPQHF,TGTGCCAGCAGTGCCGGACCCGGGACAAGAAATCAGCCCCAGCATTTT
TRBV10-3,.,.,TRBJ2-2,CASGNTGELFF,TGTGCCTCCGGGAACACCGGGGAGCTGTTTTTT
TRBV2,.,TRBD2,TRBJ2-7,CASSPRTSDYEQYF,TGTGCCAGCAGCCCCCGGACTAGCGACTACGAGCAGTACTTC
TRBV19,.,TRBD1,TRBJ2-7,CASSRTGGGLPSSYEQYF,TGTGCCAGTAGTAGAACAGGGGGCGGTTTACCGTCCTCCTACGAGCAGTACTTC
TRBV5-1,few,TRBD1,TRBJ1-2,CASSLGAGQRSYGYTF,TGCGCCAGCAGCTTGGGGGCGGGACAGCGGTCCTATGGCTACACCTTC
TRBV30,few,.,TRBJ2-7,CAWAPLRAYEQYF,TGTGCCTGGGCCCCTTTGCGGGCCTACGAGCAGTACTTC
TRBV7-6,few,TRBD2,TRBJ2-5,CASSLETSGETQYF,TGTGCCAGCAGCTTAGAGACTAGCGGAGAGACCCAGTACTTC
TRBV6-1,.,.,TRBJ1-5,CASRASLSNQPQHF,TGTGCCAGCAGAGCGAGCCTTAGCAATCAGCCCCAGCATTTT
TRBV18,.,.,TRBJ1-1,CASSPPGGPEGAFF,TGTGCCAGCTCACCACCTGGAGGTCCGGAGGGAGCTTTCTTT
TRBV6-5,.,TRBD2,TRBJ2-7,CASSYRGLAGTVGQYF,TGTGCCAGCAGTTACAGAGGACTAGCGGGAACAGTCGGGCAGTACTTC
TRBV27,.,.,TRBJ2-5,CASSLSRQTKTQYF,TGTGCCAGCAGTTTATCGAGGCAAACCAAGACCCAGTACTTC
TRBV11-3,few,TRBD2,TRBJ2-5,CASSLGRLAGGQETQYF,TGTGCCAGCAGCTTAGGGCGGCTAGCGGGGGGCCAAGAGACCCAGTACTTC
TRBV6-5,.,TRBD2,TRBJ2-1,CASMDGRGEYNEQFF,TGTGCCAGCATGGACGGGCGGGGGGAATACAATGAGCAGTTCTTC
TRBV30,.,.,TRBJ2-7,CAWSPDTFSYEQYF,TGTGCCTGGAGTCCCGACACTTTCTCCTACGAGCAGTACTTC
TRBV5-1,.,TRBD2,TRBJ2-2,CASSLGTSGGTGELFF,TGCGCCAGCAGCTTGGGGACTAGCGGGGGCACCGGGGAGCTGTTTTTT
TRBV29-1,.,.,TRBJ1-2,CSVEGRRGGYTF,TGCAGCGTTGAAGGCCGCCGAGGCGGCTACACCTTC
TRBV7-6,.,.,TRBJ1-4,CASSRETGSNEKLFF,TGTGCCAGCAGCCGAGAGACAGGTTCTAATGAAAAACTGTTTTTT
TRBV11-2,.,TRBD1,TRBJ1-4,CASSLRVTGATNEKLFF,TGTGCCAGCAGCTTACGGGTTACAGGGGCAACTAATGAAAAACTGTTTTTT
TRBV9,once,.,TRBJ1-4,CASSRGGLRGEDEKLFF,TGTGCCAGCAGCCGGGGGGGGTTAAGGGGAGAGGACGAAAAACTGTTTTTT
TRBV2,.,TRBD2,TRBJ2-7,CASNRGTSGRSSYEQYF,TGTGCCAGCAACCGCGGGACTAGCGGGAGGAGCTCCTACGAGCAGTACTTC
TRBV30,.,.,TRBJ2-2,CAGRNTKGTGELFF,TGTGCGGGGAGGAACACCAAGGGCACCGGGGAGCTGTTTTTT
TRBV28,.,.,TRBJ1-4,CASSLTRVGEKLFF,TGTGCCAGCAGTTTAACCAGGGTCGGGGAAAAACTGTTTTTT
TRBV14,.,TRBD1,TRBJ1-5,CASSRLIPGQASNQPQHF,TGTGCCAGCAGCCGCCTAATACCGGGACAGGCTAGCAATCAGCCCCAGCATTTT
TRBV7-8,.,.,TRBJ1-5,CASSLVHSNQPQHF,TGTGCCAGCAGCTTAGTACATAGCAATCAGCCCCAGCATTTT
TRBV5-1,.,.,TRBJ2-3,CASSSHLTGTSDTQYF,TGCGCCAGCAGCTCTCACTTGACAGGGACTTCAGATACGCAGTATTTT
TRBV14,.,TRBD2,TRBJ2-7,CASSPGLAGFSYEQYF,TGTGCCAGCAGCCCTGGACTAGCGGGGTTCTCCTACGAGCAGTACTTC
TRBV5-6,.,.,TRBJ2-5,CASSLGQVIIETQYF,TGTGCCAGCAGCTTGGGACAGGTGATCATCGAGACCCAGTACTTC
TRBV7-6,.,.,TRBJ2-1,CASSLQAGAGHEQFF,TGTGCCAGCAGCTTACAGGCCGGTGCCGGCCATGAGCAGTTCTTC
TRBV15,.,TRBD2,TRBJ2-1,CATSRDSPIFRVSGGRSDNEQFF,TGTGCCACCAGCAGAGATTCACCTATCTTTCGGGTTAGCGGGGGAAGATCGGACAATGAGCAGTTCTTC
TRBV7-9,.,TRBD2,TRBJ2-7,CASSTQREGLNEQYF,TGTGCCAGCAGCACCCAGCGGGAGGGCCTCAACGAGCAGTACTTC
TRBV10-2,.,TRBD1,TRBJ2-7,CASTSGQGGYEQYF,TGCGCCAGCACATCGGGACAGGGCGGCTACGAGCAGTACTTC
TRBV5-1,.,TRBD1,TRBJ1-1,CASSSVPTGKGTEAFF,TGCGCCAGCAGCTCGGTGCCGACAGGGAAGGGCACTGAAGCTTTCTTT
TRBV6-6,.,.,TRBJ1-1,CASTWPGVNTEAFF,TGTGCCAGCACATGGCCGGGGGTAAACACTGAAGCTTTCTTT
TRBV6-1,.,.,TRBJ2-3,CASSEGSGEKDTQYF,TGTGCCAGCAGCGAGGGTTCGGGAGAAAAGGATACGCAGTATTTT
TRBV11-2,.,TRBD1,TRBJ1-6,CASSSDRDEPLHF,TGTGCCAGCAGCTCCGACAGGGACGAGCCCCTCCACTTT
TRBV7-3,.,TRBD1,TRBJ2-2,CASSRPGTGRSTGELFF,TGTGCCAGCAGCCGCCCCGGGACAGGGAGGTCCACCGGGGAGCTGTTTTTT
TRBV28,few,TRBD2,TRBJ2-7,CASTEGREALEQYF,TGTGCCAGCACGGAGGGGCGGGAGGCCCTCGAGCAGTACTTC